The 7 T cell receptor beta chains listed next were all sequenced from one sample in a study of post-analysis software for immune sequencing data. Regarding the study as a whole: Patients showed TRBV5-6, TRBV5-1 and TRBV20-1 among five TRBV segments more frequent than in controls.

cDNA libraries of TCR beta carried unique molecular identifiers. TCRdb used MiXCR to reprocess the PCR reads, holding one entry per CDR3 protein. The table includes more than 500,000 distinct CDR3 sequences, roughly 34% detected once. Their recognized antigens are unknown. Material: blood. Receptors were obtained from a girl aged 2-17 years with multiple sclerosis.

This clonotype was seen more than once but under ten times. The V call is TRBV11-2, the J call TRBJ2-5; 7 positions agree with TRBD1. The CDR3 is 14 residues long. Germline V lookup: CDR1 SGHAT, CDR2 FQNNGV. Germline trimming cut 4 bases from V and 7 bases from J; bases unmatched to any gene: 9. CDR3 loop: CASSSYRGHGTQYF. CDR3 DNA sequence: TGTGCCAGCAGCTCCTACAGGGGACATGGGACCCAGTACTTC.

This chain connects TRBV7-8 to TRBJ2-7; 10 bases map to TRBD2. In germline, CDR1 is SGHVS, CDR2 FQNEAQ. Trimming removed 8 bases from V and 2 bases from J; junction bases left unmatched: 9. The CDR3 has 15 amino acids. The CDR3 DNA reads as TGTGCCAGCGGCGTTAGCGGGGGGAAAGCCTACGAGCAGTACTTC. Encoded protein: CASGVSGGKAYEQYF.

This clonotype was found many times. The chain has TRBV28 and TRBJ2-5; D unresolved. Trimming pared 3 bases from V and 5 bases from J, leaving 10 bases between. This CDR3 comprises 13 residues. Per germline, CDR1 MDHEN and CDR2 SYDVKM. This CDR3 reads CASSFYGEETQYF. The CDR3 nucleotides are TGTGCCAGCAGTTTTTACGGCGAGGAGACCCAGTACTTC.

This clonotype was detected only once. The chain employs TRBV5-6 and TRBJ1-2; no clear D gene. The CDR3 loop spans 14 amino acids. V lost 4 bases and J lost 6, with 16 bases in between. The germline gives CDR1 SGHDT, CDR2 YYEEEE. Written as DNA, the CDR3 is TGTGCCAGCAGCCCTACGTACCCGGGAGATGGCTACACCTTC. Its protein product is CASSPTYPGDGYTF.

This chain joins TRBV18 and TRBJ1-4, with TRBD1 matching over 8 bases. Germline V gene data show CDR1 as KGHSH and CDR2 as LQKENI. The CDR3 loop spans 15 amino acids. V gave up 6 bases and J gave up 14 bases; unmatched junction bases: 17. The DNA of the CDR3 is TGTGCCAGCTCGCCGGACAGGGCCTACACGTCTAGTCTGTTTTTT. It encodes CASSPDRAYTSSLFF.

The J gene is TRBJ2-5, the V gene TRBV29-1; 11 bases align to TRBD1. The last part of the DNA fits TRBJ2-7 better; the J call may be wrong. The germline V gene encodes CDR1 SQVTM and CDR2 ANQGSEA. The CDR3 runs 15 residues. CDR3 DNA sequence: TGCAGCGTTGAGAGGGGGACAGGGGGAGGATACGAGCAGTACTTC. Amino acids: CSVERGTGGGYEQYF.

The chain carries TRBV7-3 and TRBJ2-6; D is unresolved. This CDR3 region has 13 residues. V dropped 4 bases and J dropped 5 bases, with 6 bases sitting between them. Germline V gene data show CDR1 as SGHTA and CDR2 as FQGTGA. CDR3 residues: CASSSDRANVLTF. CDR3 DNA sequence: TGTGCCAGCAGCTCTGACAGGGCCAACGTCCTGACTTTC. Supplemented by reference TRBV7-3 and TRBJ2-6, the full variable domain reads GAGVSQTPSNKVTEKGKYVELRCDPISGHTALYWYRQSLGQGPEFLIYFQGTGAADDSGLPNDRFFAVRPEGSVSTLKIQRTERGDSAVYLCASSSDRANVLTFGAGSRLTVL.